The sample holds a few counts of the clone carrying this T cell receptor (beta chain). These data originate in a study of cytotoxic CD8 clonotypes in ibrutinib-treated CLL. This table comes from immunoSEQ multiplex PCR, and its TCRdb copy is limited to in-frame clones, with some not included. The top ten hold roughly 14% of the sample, which has some 46,000 clones, roughly three quarters seen once. Looked up from germline, CDR1 is MNHNY and CDR2 is SVGAGI (reference sequence). Trimming stripped 2 bases from V and 2 bases from J, with 15 bases between. CDR3 length: 16 amino acids. Sequenced material: PBMCs, taken after 12 months of ibrutinib treatment. This TCR was sampled from a human donor with chronic lymphocytic leukemia. The V and J genes are TRBV6-6 and TRBJ1-1; possible D gene TRBD1, 6 bases. Here the CDR3 DNA reads TGTGCCAGCAGTTACGGTACAGGGCGAACAAACACTGAAGCTTTCTTT. Encoded protein: CASSYGTGRTNTEAFF.